This is a list of T cell receptor beta chains from one sample in a study of cytomegalovirus exposure and HLA in healthy donors. Assay: immunoSEQ multiplex PCR; the TCRdb copy retains only in-frame clones and omits some. The sample includes fewer than 200,000 clones, roughly 82% seen only once; the top ten take 1.2%. Material for sequencing was PBMCs. All receptors derive from a girl aged 2 to 10 in good health and CMV-seropositive. The CDR3 runs from the conserved cysteine through the conserved F or W. A D gene is named only where the DNA matches it firmly. Rows may omit the clone size; those that give it use once, few, many or a size class.

j_call | d_call | v_call | cdr3_length | clone_size | cdr3_nt | cdr3_aa
TRBJ1-5 | - | TRBV28 | 14 | - | TGTGCCAGCAGGGGTGGGGCTAGGGATCAGCCCCAGCATTTT | CASRGGARDQPQHF
TRBJ1-2 | - | TRBV11-2 | 15 | - | TGTGCCAGCAGCTTGCAGGGAAGGTCTAACTATGGCTACACCTTC | CASSLQGRSNYGYTF
TRBJ2-2 | - | TRBV7-3 | 15 | - | TGTGCCAGCAGCTTACAGGGGACGAACACCGGGGAGCTGTTTTTT | CASSLQGTNTGELFF
TRBJ1-3 | - | TRBV19 | 16 | - | TGTGCCTCCTCCGGGATTGGGGGCGCATCTGGAAACACCATATATTTT | CASSGIGGASGNTIYF
TRBJ2-5 | - | TRBV6-1 | 13 | - | TGTGCCAGCAGTGAGGCATTGTGGGAGACCCAGTACTTC | CASSEALWETQYF
TRBJ2-4 | TRBD1 | TRBV9 | 22 | - | TGTGCCAGCAGCGTAGAGGAGGACAGGGTTTTAGAAAGACCCCTAGCCAAAAACATTCAGTACTTC | CASSVEEDRVLERPLAKNIQYF
TRBJ1-5 | - | TRBV30 | 15 | - | TGTGCCTGGGGGAAAGGGGAATATAGCAATCAGCCCCAGCATTTT | CAWGKGEYSNQPQHF
TRBJ2-2 | TRBD1 | TRBV28 | 15 | - | TGTGCCAGCAGTCCCCGGACAGGCCCCGCCGGGGAGCTGTTTTTT | CASSPRTGPAGELFF
TRBJ1-2 | - | TRBV29-1 | 16 | - | TGCAGCGCTCTCGATTCGAACGGGGGACGTAACTATGGCTACACCTTC | CSALDSNGGRNYGYTF
TRBJ2-7 | TRBD1 | TRBV27 | 13 | - | TGTGCCAGCAGTTTGCACAGGGGCCACGAGCAGTACTTC | CASSLHRGHEQYF
TRBJ1-5 | TRBD1 | TRBV11-2 | 14 | - | TGTGCCAGCAGCTTGACAGGGCAGAATCAGCCCCAGCATTTT | CASSLTGQNQPQHF
TRBJ2-7 | TRBD2 | TRBV6-5 | 15 | - | TGTGCCAGCAGTTACAGTAGCGGGGGGCCTTACGAGCAGTACTTC | CASSYSSGGPYEQYF
TRBJ1-6 | - | TRBV11-2 | 14 | - | TGTGCCAGCAGCTGGCGGGAGGATAATTCACCCCTCCACTTT | CASSWREDNSPLHF
TRBJ2-5 | TRBD1 | TRBV29-1 | 13 | - | TGCAGCGTTCTTAGACAGGGGGTGGAGACCCAGTACTTC | CSVLRQGVETQYF
TRBJ1-4 | - | TRBV4-2 | 16 | few | TGTGCCAGCAGCCAAGACGGGCGAGTCTCAGGGGAAAAACTGTTTTTT | CASSQDGRVSGEKLFF
TRBJ1-3 | - | TRBV6-1 | 14 | - | TGTGCCAGCAGCTCCGACAACTCTGGAAACACCATATATTTT | CASSSDNSGNTIYF
TRBJ1-1 | - | TRBV9 | 15 | - | TGTGCCAGCAGTCCAGATGGGGGGGCGAACACTGAAGCTTTCTTT | CASSPDGGANTEAFF
TRBJ2-7 | TRBD1 | TRBV11-3 | 17 | - | TGTGCCAGCCGGAGTAGTAGACGGGACAGGGGGCTCGGCGAGCAGTACTTC | CASRSSRRDRGLGEQYF
TRBJ1-1 | - | TRBV4-1 | 17 | - | TGCGCCAGCAGCCAAGTCGGGAACAGCCGCTCGGGCACTGAAGCTTTCTTT | CASSQVGNSRSGTEAFF
TRBJ1-1 | - | TRBV6-5 | 12 | few | TGTGCCAGCAGTACAGGTTTCACTGAAGCTTTCTTT | CASSTGFTEAFF
TRBJ1-1 | - | TRBV30 | 11 | - | TGTGCCTGGAGTGTACAGAGCGAAGCTTTCTTT | CAWSVQSEAFF
TRBJ2-1 | TRBD2 | TRBV9 | 21 | few | TGTGCCAGCAGCGCCTTACCCGGGACTAGCGGGAAGAAGATCTCCTACAATGAGCAGTTCTTC | CASSALPGTSGKKISYNEQFF
TRBJ1-2 | TRBD1 | TRBV5-1 | 15 | - | TGCGCCAGCAGCTCCAGACAGGGGGGAGACTATGGCTACACCTTC | CASSSRQGGDYGYTF
TRBJ2-1 | - | TRBV19 | 14 | - | TGTGCCAGTACACTGGTTGGGACTCACAATGAGCAGTTCTTC | CASTLVGTHNEQFF
TRBJ2-3 | TRBD1 | TRBV9 | 15 | - | TGTGCCAGCAGCGCCCATCAGGGGGAGACAGATACGCAGTATTTT | CASSAHQGETDTQYF
TRBJ2-7 | TRBD1 | TRBV5-1 | 16 | - | TGCGCCAGCAGCGGCAGGGGGCCCGCCACCTCCTACGAGCAGTACTTC | CASSGRGPATSYEQYF
TRBJ1-1 | - | TRBV6-1 | 14 | - | TGTGCCAGCAGTGAATTGGGCATGAACACTGAAGCTTTCTTT | CASSELGMNTEAFF
TRBJ1-5 | - | TRBV27 | 15 | - | TGTGCCAGCAGTTTATCGATGGCGGGGCATCAGCCCCAGCATTTT | CASSLSMAGHQPQHF
TRBJ2-7 | - | TRBV20-1 | 11 | - | TGCAGTGCTAGAGAAACGGACGAGCAGTACTTC | CSARETDEQYF
TRBJ1-2 | TRBD1 | TRBV9 | 13 | - | TGTGCCAGCAGCGCTACAGGGGCAGGTGGCTACACCTTC | CASSATGAGGYTF
TRBJ1-1 | - | TRBV6-1 | 15 | few | TGTGCCAGCAGGGGCCGCGACGGAAGGAACACTGAAGCTTTCTTT | CASRGRDGRNTEAFF
TRBJ2-3 | TRBD1 | TRBV6-5 | 14 | - | TGTGCCAGCAGCCTGGGACAGGTCACAGATACGCAGTATTTT | CASSLGQVTDTQYF
TRBJ2-3 | TRBD1 | TRBV9 | 16 | - | TGTGCCAGCAGCGTGACCCGGGACAGAGTCACAGATACGCAGTATTTT | CASSVTRDRVTDTQYF
TRBJ2-1 | TRBD1 | TRBV2 | 14 | - | TGTGCCAGCAGGAGACAGGGCATCTACAATGAGCAGTTCTTC | CASRRQGIYNEQFF
TRBJ2-2 | TRBD1 | TRBV6-4 | 16 | - | TGTGCCAGCACCTCCCAAAGACAGGGTAAGGCCGGGGAGCTGTTTTTT | CASTSQRQGKAGELFF
TRBJ2-3 | - | TRBV9 | 15 | - | TGTGCCAGCAGCGTAGATGCGGGGCGCACAGATACGCAGTATTTT | CASSVDAGRTDTQYF
TRBJ1-5 | - | TRBV6-4 | 14 | - | TGTGCCAGCAGTGAAGAGGCGGTCAATCAGCCCCAGCATTTT | CASSEEAVNQPQHF
TRBJ2-1 | - | TRBV10-3 | 15 | - | TGTGCCATCAGTGACCCGGGCCCACAGCGGAATGAGCAGTTCTTC | CAISDPGPQRNEQFF
TRBJ2-3 | TRBD2 | TRBV5-1 | 17 | - | TGCGCCAGCAGCCAACGGACTAGCGGCCGTGACACAGATACGCAGTATTTT | CASSQRTSGRDTDTQYF
TRBJ2-7 | - | TRBV9 | 16 | - | TGTGCCAGCAGCGTAGCGACGGGAGTGAGCTCCTACGAGCAGTACTTC | CASSVATGVSSYEQYF
TRBJ2-7 | TRBD2 | TRBV18 | 16 | - | TGTGCCAGCTCACCAGGGAGCGGGGGCCGTACCTACGAGCAGTACTTC | CASSPGSGGRTYEQYF
TRBJ1-2 | - | TRBV5-6 | 13 | - | TGTGCCAGCAGCTTCTCACAGGGTTTAGGCTACACCTTC | CASSFSQGLGYTF
TRBJ1-2 | - | TRBV6-1 | 14 | - | TGTGCCAGCAGTAGGGAGGGGGTAGACTATGGCTACACCTTC | CASSREGVDYGYTF
TRBJ1-2 | TRBD1 | TRBV2 | 12 | - | TGTGCCAGCGACAGGGACAACTATGGCTACACCTTC | CASDRDNYGYTF
TRBJ2-2 | TRBD1 | TRBV5-4 | 15 | - | TGTGCCAGCAGCTCTCGACAGGGATACACCGGGGAGCTGTTTTTT | CASSSRQGYTGELFF
TRBJ1-2 | - | TRBV7-8 | 16 | once | TGTGCCAGCAGCTTCGGGTCGGTCCCCATGGGCTATGGCTACACCTTC | CASSFGSVPMGYGYTF
TRBJ1-5 | - | TRBV18 | 17 | - | TGTGCCAGCTCACCCCTCCTAACACAGGGCGAAAATCAGCCCCAGCATTTT | CASSPLLTQGENQPQHF
TRBJ2-7 | - | TRBV21-1 | 13 | - | TGTGCCAGCCGGGACAGGGATGCCTACGAGCAGTACTTC | CASRDRDAYEQYF